One sample yielded the 8 T cell receptor beta chains listed below, sequenced in a study of human T cells and chemical hapten exposure. TCRdb fed the RACE reads into MiXCR, producing one record per CDR3 protein. The sample shows over 75,000 distinct CDR3 sequences, roughly a tenth of them seen only once. The time point denotes: patch test 3, about 24 weeks after DPC sensitization. Treatment denoted: therapeutic diphenylcyclopropenone sensitization with weekly scalp DPC. This material consisted of whole blood, taken in connection with sensitization to the hapten diphenylcyclopropenone (DPC). These receptor sequences come from a woman in her twenties or thirties with alopecia areata. Some clones in this sample may be carry-over from other donors' samples.

This clonotype was observed many times. The chain links TRBV18 to TRBJ1-1, with D unresolved. Germline CDR1 is KGHSH and CDR2 is LQKENI. The CDR3 has 13 residues. Trimming shortened V by 3 bases and J by 1 base, and 6 bases separated the two germline ends. This CDR3 is CASSPGQNTEAFF. CDR3 DNA: TGTGCCAGCTCACCCGGCCAGAACACTGAAGCTTTCTTT.

The chain has TRBV18 and TRBJ2-1, with 8 bases matching TRBD2. This CDR3 comprises 16 residues. CDR1 is KGHSH, CDR2 LQKENI, per germline. The J segment lost 2 bases and the V segment lost 0 bases, leaving 3 bases of the junction unmatched. CDR3 nucleotide sequence: TGTGCCAGCTCACCACCGAGCGGGGGAACCTACAATGAGCAGTTCTTC. Its protein product is CASSPPSGGTYNEQFF.

This chain links TRBV20-1 with TRBJ1-5; TRBD1 matches 8 bases. From germline, CDR1 is DFQATT and CDR2 SNEGSKA (reference sequence). J was trimmed by 2 bases and V by 5 bases; bases with no gene match: 5. The CDR3 has 14 amino acids. CDR3 DNA sequence: TGCAGTGCTGATGTGGGACAGGGCAATCAGCCCCAGCATTTT. This encodes CSADVGQGNQPQHF.

V and J are TRBV29-1 and TRBJ2-7; TRBD2 might be the D (6 bases). CDR1 is SQVTM and CDR2 is ANQGSEA in the germline V gene. The CDR3 runs to 13 residues. The V gene lost 4 bases and the J gene lost 2 bases, with 12 bases spanning the gap. For the CDR3, the DNA is TGCAGCGTTGTAGTTAGCGGAGCCTACGAGCAGTACTTC. The encoded protein is CSVVVSGAYEQYF.

The V call is TRBV29-1, the J call TRBJ1-2; D not resolved. This CDR3 is 12 amino acids long. Germline CDR1 reads SQVTM; CDR2 reads ANQGSEA. Trimming left V 3 bases short and J 2 bases short, with 7 bases between. CDR3 residues: CSVDTVNYGYTF. In nucleotides, the CDR3 is TGCAGCGTTGATACAGTAAACTATGGCTACACCTTC.

V gene TRBV20-1 combines with J gene TRBJ1-1; possible D gene TRBD1, 5 bases. The germline CDR1 and CDR2 sequences are DFQATT and SNEGSKA (reference sequence). CDR3 length: 16 residues. V was cut by 0 bases and J by 4 bases, with 18 bases left in between. This chain's CDR3 is CSARDHGAPGGTEAFF. For the CDR3, the DNA is TGCAGTGCTAGAGATCACGGGGCACCGGGGGGCACTGAAGCTTTCTTT.

This clonotype was counted ten times or more. CDR3 coding DNA: TGTGCCAGCAGTTTAACAGGGAATAGCAATCAGCCCCAGCATTTT. This translates into CASSLTGNSNQPQHF. The rearrangement uses TRBV6-5 and TRBJ1-5; tentatively, D is TRBD1 (6 bases). The germline CDR1 and CDR2 sequences are MNHEY and SVGAGI. This CDR3 has 15 amino acids. V dropped 4 bases and J dropped 0 bases, with 10 bases sitting between them.

As regards this clonotype: This may be a read error, as it is one base from a much larger clone. The chain carries TRBV7-2 and TRBJ2-2; 8 bases line up with TRBD2. The CDR3 runs to 17 residues. CDR1 SGHTA and CDR2 FQGNSA come from the germline V gene. The CDR3 DNA is TGTGCCAGCAGCAGACACATCGGGAGGGCTTACACCGGGGAGCAGTTTTTT. The encoded protein is CASSRHIGRAYTGEQFF.